This T cell receptor beta chain was captured by sequencing in a study of Graves' ophthalmopathy and Graves' hyperthyroidism. Study information: The collection of peripheral blood took place at initial diagnosis, before any treatment. General observations from the study: Detection in blood was also observed for most expanded thyroid clonotypes above 0.001 frequency.

TCR beta CDR3 amplification used RNA transcripts. HTBI primers primed a first-round RT-PCR, and a second-round multiplex PCR followed. TCRdb ran MiXCR on the multiplex PCR reads and lists one entry per CDR3 protein. The sample has about 210,000 distinct CDR3 sequences, just under 30% seen once; the top ten hold over 7.5%. Germline CDR1 and CDR2: LNHDA and SQIVND (reference sequence). Between the trimmed V and J ends, which lost 4 bases and 6 bases, there was a span of 7 bases. The CDR3 is 12 residues long. This clonotype has a count of ten or more. The antigen remains undetermined. The receptor's source is a man aged 45-60 years with Graves' ophthalmopathy. The sample taken for sequencing was peripheral blood. This sequence joins TRBV19 and TRBJ1-5; tentative D call: TRBD1 (5 bases). The CDR3 sequence: CASSKGVQPQHF. The CDR3, as DNA: TGTGCCAGTAGTAAAGGGGTTCAGCCCCAGCATTTT. The whole variable domain, filled in from reference TRBV19 and TRBJ1-5, reads DGGITQSPKYLFRKEGQNVTLSCEQNLNHDAMYWYRQDPGQGLRLIYYSQIVNDFQKGDIAEGYSVSREKKESFPLTVTSAQKNPTAFYLCASSKGVQPQHFGDGTRLSIL.